Given below is one TCR beta chain in context. These data come from a study of blood T cell repertoires in COVID-19. For the study at large: The study drew acute and convalescent COVID-19 samples from the United States, Italy and Spain. Sample material is recorded as cDNA or gDNA derived from T cells, B-cell-depleted T cells, or PBMCs.

J was trimmed by 7 bases and V by 2 bases; bases with no gene match: 6. Germline lookup yields CDR1 SGHRS and CDR2 YFSETQ. This CDR3 has 15 amino acids. Per the study methods: Estimates of nucleated cell counts were drawn from the amplification of reference gene primers. Here immunoSEQ multiplex PCR was the method, and the copy in TCRdb shows in-frame clones only, minus some. D and trimming were read from the DNA, whereas the V and J calls and clone size are those reported in that table. This sample has more than 75,000 clones, with around 80% found just once. The chain couples TRBV5-1 to TRBJ2-1, with 10 bases fitting TRBD2. Sequences were obtained from peripheral blood. The clonotype comes from a man between 60 and 75 years old with acute or convalescent COVID-19. The CDR3 sequence: CASSLLAGSENEQFF. In DNA, the CDR3 is TGCGCCAGCAGCTTACTAGCGGGGAGTGAGAATGAGCAGTTCTTC.